A single sample is the source of the 32 T cell receptor beta chains below, sequenced in a study of OX40 agonist ivuxolimab in advanced cancers. Library generation was performed with the immunoSEQ multiplex PCR assay. TCRdb holds this immuneACCESS table with in-frame rearrangements only. Some clones are missing; in checked studies, unresolved V genes explain under half, and the rest has no known cause. This sample gives over 75,000 clones in total; around 87% of them show up just once. About 4% of the sample is in the top ten clones. The sample consisted of CD4+ or CD8+ T cells sorted from blood, taken in a trial of the OX40 agonist ivuxolimab. The origin of the receptors is an adult with an advanced solid tumor such as melanoma, head and neck, liver or kidney cancer.

The V call is TRBV6-5, the J call TRBJ2-2; no clear D. Germline lookup yields CDR1 MNHEY and CDR2 SVGAGI. V was shortened by 6 bases and J by 6 bases, with 8 bases between the two germline ends. This CDR3 has 12 amino acids. In DNA form, the CDR3 reads TGTGCCAGCAGCCTAAAGTCCGGGGAGCTGTTTTTT. Protein product: CASSLKSGELFF.

The V call is TRBV10-3, the J call TRBJ2-2; no definite D call. Germline CDR1 and CDR2: ENHRY and SYGVKD. Between the trimmed V and J ends, which lost 10 bases and 1 base, there was a span of 10 bases. The CDR3 has 13 residues. Here the CDR3 DNA reads TGTGCCAACAGAGAGGAGAACACCGGGGAGCTGTTTTTT. This encodes CANREENTGELFF.

The J gene is TRBJ1-2, the V gene TRBV28; D call uncertain. Germline assignment: CDR1 MDHEN and CDR2 SYDVKM. V was clipped by 7 bases and J by 8 bases, with 17 bases between them. This CDR3 is built from 13 residues. In DNA form, the CDR3 reads TGTGCCAGCAATACCTTGGGAGGCGGGGGCTACACCTTC. Translating it yields CASNTLGGGGYTF.

This chain links TRBV18 with TRBJ1-4; TRBD1 agrees at 7 bases. The germline gives CDR1 KGHSH, CDR2 LQKENI. The CDR3 is made up of 16 amino acids. The ends lost 3 bases at V and 8 bases at J; junction bases unmatched: 12. CDR3 DNA: TGTGCCAGCTCACCGGGAAGGGGGCGCAAGGACGAAAAACTGTTTTTT. It yields the protein CASSPGRGRKDEKLFF.

This chain uses TRBV7-2 with TRBJ1-2; D is perhaps TRBD1 (5 bases). From germline, CDR1 is SGHTA and CDR2 FQGNSA. Trimming pared 1 base from V and 14 bases from J, leaving 17 bases between. The CDR3 length is 13 residues. CDR3 sequence: CASSLETPTRQTF. CDR3 sequence (DNA): TGTGCCAGCAGCTTAGAGACCCCCACAAGACAGACCTTC.

The chain carries TRBV11-3 and TRBJ2-1; 11 nucleotides agree with TRBD2. The length of the CDR3 is 16 residues. The trim removed 0 bases at V and 10 bases at J, leaving 8 bases unmatched. CDR1 SGHNT and CDR2 YENEEA come from the germline V gene. The CDR3 is CASSLEASGGSGEQFF. The CDR3 coding sequence is TGTGCCAGCAGCTTAGAGGCTAGCGGGGGGTCGGGCGAGCAGTTCTTC. Drawing the rest from reference TRBV11-3 and TRBJ2-1, the complete variable domain is EAGVVQSPRYKIIEKKQPVAFWCNPISGHNTLYWYLQNLGQGPELLIRYENEEAVDDSQLPKDRFSAERLKGVDSTLKIQPAELGDSAVYLCASSLEASGGSGEQFFGPGTRLTVL.

J is TRBJ1-1 and V is TRBV7-2; D is unclear. The CDR3 covers 15 residues. V was trimmed by 5 bases and J by 2 bases, leaving 15 bases between them. Germline assignment: CDR1 SGHTA and CDR2 FQGNSA. The chain's CDR3 is CASSPTAVPNTEAFF. The DNA for the CDR3 is TGTGCCAGCAGCCCCACAGCCGTCCCCAACACTGAAGCTTTCTTT. Together with reference TRBV7-2 and TRBJ1-1, the CDR3 gives the full variable domain: GAGVSQSPSNKVTEKGKDVELRCDPISGHTALYWYRQSLGQGLEFLIYFQGNSAPDKSGLPSDRFSAERTGGSVSTLTIQRTQQEDSAVYLCASSPTAVPNTEAFFGQGTRLTVV.

This clone is a singleton in its sample. The rearrangement links TRBV4-3 to TRBJ2-3; TRBD2 aligns across 8 bases. The V segment lost 5 bases and the J segment 1 base; nucleotides outside the gene matches: 5. Per germline, CDR1 LGHNA and CDR2 YSLEER. CDR3 length: 15 residues. CDR3 in amino acids: CASSSGGGGTDTQYF. CDR3 sequence (DNA): TGCGCCAGCAGCTCCGGGGGGGGTGGCACAGATACGCAGTATTTT.

The chain employs TRBV14 and TRBJ1-2, with unresolved D. There are 14 residues in the CDR3. Between the trimmed V and J ends, which lost 1 base and 4 bases, there was a span of 10 bases. Germline values: CDR1 SGHDN, CDR2 FVKESK. The CDR3 nucleotides are TGTGCCAGCAGCCAAGGGTCCCCTTCCTATGGCTACACCTTC. It is translated as CASSQGSPSYGYTF. The full variable domain, completed using reference TRBV14 and TRBJ1-2, is EAGVTQFPSHSVIEKGQTVTLRCDPISGHDNLYWYRRVMGKEIKFLLHFVKESKQDESGMPNNRFLAERTGGTYSTLKVQPAELEDSGVYFCASSQGSPSYGYTFGSGTRLTVV.

The V call is TRBV7-7, the J call TRBJ1-1, with D uncertain. The ends were cut back, 1 base at V and 2 bases at J, with 5 bases in the middle. This CDR3 is 13 amino acids long. CDR1 is SSHAT and CDR2 is FNYEAQ in the germline V gene (reference sequence). CDR3 sequence: CASSLEVNTEAFF. CDR3 coding DNA: TGTGCCAGCAGCTTAGAAGTCAACACTGAAGCTTTCTTT.

This clone was counted once. The chain has TRBV11-2 and TRBJ1-3; 7 bases align to TRBD1. CDR1 SGHAT and CDR2 FQNNGV come from the germline V gene. Germline trimming cut 5 bases from V and 2 bases from J; bases unmatched to any gene: 9. This CDR3 spans 16 amino acids. The CDR3 region is CASSQLQGVPGNTIYF. CDR3 DNA sequence: TGTGCCAGCAGCCAGCTTCAGGGGGTCCCTGGAAACACCATATATTTT.

This clone was picked up one time. The chain employs TRBV19 and TRBJ2-7; D is unresolved. The V end was cut by 2 bases, the J end by 7 bases, with 12 bases between. This CDR3 has 13 residues. In germline, CDR1 is LNHDA, CDR2 SQIVND (reference sequence). In nucleotides, the CDR3 is TGTGCCAGTAGTATAAGCGCCGGGCCTGAGCAGTACTTC. Its protein product is CASSISAGPEQYF.

V usage is TRBV5-1 and J usage is TRBJ1-5; 9 nucleotides align to TRBD1. There are 15 residues in the CDR3. The J segment lost 5 bases and the V segment lost 2 bases, leaving 5 bases of the junction unmatched. Per germline, CDR1 SGHRS and CDR2 YFSETQ. The DNA for the CDR3 is TGCGCCAGCAGCTTTGGGACAGGGAGGGATCAGCCCCAGCATTTT. Amino acids: CASSFGTGRDQPQHF.

The chain carries TRBV5-4 and TRBJ1-4, with unresolved D. V was cut by 0 bases and J by 9 bases, with 9 bases left in between. The CDR3 totals 13 residues. Germline values: CDR1 SGHNT, CDR2 YYREEE (reference sequence). This chain's CDR3 is CASSLEASQKLFF. The CDR3 coding sequence is TGTGCCAGCAGCTTGGAGGCCAGTCAAAAACTGTTTTTT.

The rearrangement joins TRBV6-1 to TRBJ1-2; D is possibly TRBD1 (5 bases). The CDR3 covers 13 residues. The germline V gene encodes CDR1 MNHNS and CDR2 SASEGT. Trimming cost V 4 bases and J 2 bases, with 8 bases left between them. CDR3 nucleotides: TGTGCCAGCAGTGTTGACAGAAACTATGGCTACACCTTC. It translates to CASSVDRNYGYTF.

The chain recombines TRBV6-1 with TRBJ2-3; the match to TRBD2 covers 12 bases. The CDR3 totals 15 residues. Germline CDR1 reads MNHNS; CDR2 reads SASEGT. V shed 8 bases and J 8 bases; nucleotides not matched to a gene: 11. The CDR3 DNA reads as TGTGCCAGCTTTAGGACTAGCGGGATTCAGGGTACGCAGTATTTT. As protein: CASFRTSGIQGTQYF.

This clone was recorded a few times. This chain connects TRBV4-1 to TRBJ1-2, with D hard to call. This CDR3 has 13 amino acids. V lost 0 bases and J 4 bases, leaving 6 bases between the germline ends. The germline CDR1 and CDR2 sequences are MGHRA and YSYEKL. CDR3 sequence: CASSQDTSYGYTF. The CDR3 DNA reads as TGCGCCAGCAGCCAAGACACCAGCTATGGCTACACCTTC.

V is TRBV7-2 and J is TRBJ1-5; no definite D call. There are 13 residues in the CDR3. V shed 1 base and J shed 6 bases, with 7 bases lying between them. CDR1 is SGHTA, CDR2 FQGNSA, per germline. The CDR3 spells CASSLDERQPQHF. CDR3 coding DNA: TGTGCCAGCAGCTTAGACGAGCGTCAGCCCCAGCATTTT.

This chain joins TRBV5-4 and TRBJ2-5; D gene unclear. The germline gives CDR1 SGHNT, CDR2 YYREEE (reference sequence). CDR3 size: 14 residues. Trimming took 0 bases from V and 1 from J, leaving 7 bases between them. This CDR3 reads CASSLERRQETQYF. As DNA, the CDR3 is TGTGCCAGCAGCTTGGAACGGCGCCAAGAGACCCAGTACTTC.

This clone was detected a few times. CDR3 DNA: TGCAGCGTTGAGACCTACCTAGAAGCTTTCTTT. Residues: CSVETYLEAFF. The genes are TRBV29-1 and TRBJ1-1, with no clear D. Germline CDR1 and CDR2: SQVTM and ANQGSEA. Trimming pared 3 bases from V and 8 bases from J, leaving 10 bases between. The CDR3 extends over 11 amino acids.

For the CDR3, the DNA is TGTGCCAGCAGTGAATACTATGGCTACACCTTC. Protein: CASSEYYGYTF. This chain uses TRBV25-1 with TRBJ1-2; unclear D gene. Looked up from germline, CDR1 is MGHDK and CDR2 is SYGVNS. The CDR3 contains 11 residues. The V and J ends lost 0 bases and 4 bases respectively, with 0 bases between them.

On this clone itself: This same CDR3 is encoded by further DNA sequences in the sample. J is TRBJ2-3 and V is TRBV18; D is unclear. This CDR3 region has 12 residues. V was shortened by 3 bases and J by 4 bases, with 5 bases between the two germline ends. Germline CDR1 reads KGHSH; CDR2 reads LQKENI. The CDR3 here is CASSPSADTQYF. CDR3 in DNA: TGTGCCAGCTCACCGAGCGCAGATACGCAGTATTTT.

The chain links TRBV21-1 to TRBJ1-5. TRBV21-1 is a listed pseudogene. The CDR3 sequence is 17 residues long. CDR3 in amino acids: CASSLYILHWHHQPQHF. The CDR3 bases are TGTGCCAGCAGTTTGTATATACTACATTGGCATCATCAGCCCCAGCATTTT.

The chain joins TRBV9 to TRBJ2-7; TRBD1 matches 12 bases. V was pared by 2 bases and J by 6 bases, with 6 bases of the junction left unmatched. The CDR3 is 15 amino acids. Germline V gene data show CDR1 as SGDLS and CDR2 as YYNGEE. Here the CDR3 reads CASSVRDRGQSEQYF. The CDR3 nucleotides read TGTGCCAGCAGCGTCCGGGACAGGGGGCAGAGCGAGCAGTACTTC.

The rearrangement links TRBV5-6 to TRBJ2-1; 14 bases agree with TRBD2. CDR3 length: 15 residues. Germline V gives CDR1 SGHDT, CDR2 YYEEEE. Losses at the gene ends were 5 bases for V and 9 bases for J; bases not matched to a gene: 7. CDR3 DNA sequence: TGTGCCAGCAGTTCGACTAGCGGGAGGGCCGGTGAGCAGTTCTTC. This gives the protein CASSSTSGRAGEQFF.

The V gene is TRBV28, the J gene TRBJ1-3; D perhaps matches TRBD1 (5 bases). The V end was cut by 6 bases, the J end by 0 bases, with 12 bases between. CDR3 length equals 15 residues. Germline assignment: CDR1 MDHEN and CDR2 SYDVKM. The CDR3 sequence is CASRGDGASGNTIYF. The CDR3 DNA reads as TGTGCCAGCAGGGGAGACGGGGCCTCTGGAAACACCATATATTTT.

In its sample, this clone is medium-sized. V is TRBV6-6 and J is TRBJ1-2; no reliable D call. Germline CDR1 and CDR2: MNHNY and SVGAGI (reference sequence). Trimming took off 6 bases at V and 1 base at J, with 15 bases between the two ends. This CDR3 is 15 amino acids long. The CDR3 coding sequence is TGTGCCAGCAGCTTTCTCAGCAACTTTAACTATGGCTACACCTTC. It is translated as CASSFLSNFNYGYTF.

This clone was seen only once. The chain has TRBV14 and TRBJ1-1; D call uncertain. Germline V gives CDR1 SGHDN, CDR2 FVKESK. The CDR3 loop spans 15 amino acids. V lost 0 bases, J lost 9 bases, and 17 bases lay in between. CDR3 loop: CASSQDSAPADKAFF. The CDR3 nucleotides read TGTGCCAGCAGCCAAGATAGTGCACCCGCCGACAAAGCTTTCTTT.

J is TRBJ1-5 and V is TRBV10-3; a weak D match, TRBD1 (5 bases). CDR1 is ENHRY and CDR2 is SYGVKD in the germline V gene. The V end lost 3 bases, the J end lost 1 base, and 10 bases lay between the germline ends. This CDR3 spans 15 amino acids. CDR3 amino acids: CAISDPGRSNQPQHF. CDR3 DNA: TGTGCCATCAGTGACCCGGGACGGAGCAATCAGCCCCAGCATTTT.

V is TRBV6-5 and J is TRBJ2-7; the D gene is possibly TRBD1 (6 bases). This CDR3 spans 13 amino acids. The germline V and J ends were trimmed by 5 bases and 3 bases, with 11 bases remaining between them. The germline gives CDR1 MNHEY, CDR2 SVGAGI. CDR3 in amino acids: CASSRTDNYEQYF. The DNA for the CDR3 is TGTGCCAGCAGTCGGACAGACAACTACGAGCAGTACTTC.

The V gene is TRBV4-3, the J gene TRBJ1-5; D unresolved. The length of the CDR3 is 15 residues. Trimming cost V 0 bases and J 7 bases, with 13 bases left between them. The germline CDR1 and CDR2 sequences are LGHNA and YSLEER. The chain's CDR3 is CASSQELQSGQPQHF. The CDR3 DNA follows: TGCGCCAGCAGCCAAGAACTACAGAGCGGCCAGCCCCAGCATTTT.

This chain connects TRBV27 to TRBJ2-1; no clear D gene. This CDR3 is 14 amino acids long. Germline lookup yields CDR1 MNHEY and CDR2 SMNVEV (reference sequence). V was shortened by 3 bases and J by 8 bases, with 14 bases between the two germline ends. CDR3 amino acids: CASSFVGMQDEQFF. CDR3 bases: TGTGCCAGCAGTTTTGTGGGAATGCAGGATGAGCAGTTCTTC.